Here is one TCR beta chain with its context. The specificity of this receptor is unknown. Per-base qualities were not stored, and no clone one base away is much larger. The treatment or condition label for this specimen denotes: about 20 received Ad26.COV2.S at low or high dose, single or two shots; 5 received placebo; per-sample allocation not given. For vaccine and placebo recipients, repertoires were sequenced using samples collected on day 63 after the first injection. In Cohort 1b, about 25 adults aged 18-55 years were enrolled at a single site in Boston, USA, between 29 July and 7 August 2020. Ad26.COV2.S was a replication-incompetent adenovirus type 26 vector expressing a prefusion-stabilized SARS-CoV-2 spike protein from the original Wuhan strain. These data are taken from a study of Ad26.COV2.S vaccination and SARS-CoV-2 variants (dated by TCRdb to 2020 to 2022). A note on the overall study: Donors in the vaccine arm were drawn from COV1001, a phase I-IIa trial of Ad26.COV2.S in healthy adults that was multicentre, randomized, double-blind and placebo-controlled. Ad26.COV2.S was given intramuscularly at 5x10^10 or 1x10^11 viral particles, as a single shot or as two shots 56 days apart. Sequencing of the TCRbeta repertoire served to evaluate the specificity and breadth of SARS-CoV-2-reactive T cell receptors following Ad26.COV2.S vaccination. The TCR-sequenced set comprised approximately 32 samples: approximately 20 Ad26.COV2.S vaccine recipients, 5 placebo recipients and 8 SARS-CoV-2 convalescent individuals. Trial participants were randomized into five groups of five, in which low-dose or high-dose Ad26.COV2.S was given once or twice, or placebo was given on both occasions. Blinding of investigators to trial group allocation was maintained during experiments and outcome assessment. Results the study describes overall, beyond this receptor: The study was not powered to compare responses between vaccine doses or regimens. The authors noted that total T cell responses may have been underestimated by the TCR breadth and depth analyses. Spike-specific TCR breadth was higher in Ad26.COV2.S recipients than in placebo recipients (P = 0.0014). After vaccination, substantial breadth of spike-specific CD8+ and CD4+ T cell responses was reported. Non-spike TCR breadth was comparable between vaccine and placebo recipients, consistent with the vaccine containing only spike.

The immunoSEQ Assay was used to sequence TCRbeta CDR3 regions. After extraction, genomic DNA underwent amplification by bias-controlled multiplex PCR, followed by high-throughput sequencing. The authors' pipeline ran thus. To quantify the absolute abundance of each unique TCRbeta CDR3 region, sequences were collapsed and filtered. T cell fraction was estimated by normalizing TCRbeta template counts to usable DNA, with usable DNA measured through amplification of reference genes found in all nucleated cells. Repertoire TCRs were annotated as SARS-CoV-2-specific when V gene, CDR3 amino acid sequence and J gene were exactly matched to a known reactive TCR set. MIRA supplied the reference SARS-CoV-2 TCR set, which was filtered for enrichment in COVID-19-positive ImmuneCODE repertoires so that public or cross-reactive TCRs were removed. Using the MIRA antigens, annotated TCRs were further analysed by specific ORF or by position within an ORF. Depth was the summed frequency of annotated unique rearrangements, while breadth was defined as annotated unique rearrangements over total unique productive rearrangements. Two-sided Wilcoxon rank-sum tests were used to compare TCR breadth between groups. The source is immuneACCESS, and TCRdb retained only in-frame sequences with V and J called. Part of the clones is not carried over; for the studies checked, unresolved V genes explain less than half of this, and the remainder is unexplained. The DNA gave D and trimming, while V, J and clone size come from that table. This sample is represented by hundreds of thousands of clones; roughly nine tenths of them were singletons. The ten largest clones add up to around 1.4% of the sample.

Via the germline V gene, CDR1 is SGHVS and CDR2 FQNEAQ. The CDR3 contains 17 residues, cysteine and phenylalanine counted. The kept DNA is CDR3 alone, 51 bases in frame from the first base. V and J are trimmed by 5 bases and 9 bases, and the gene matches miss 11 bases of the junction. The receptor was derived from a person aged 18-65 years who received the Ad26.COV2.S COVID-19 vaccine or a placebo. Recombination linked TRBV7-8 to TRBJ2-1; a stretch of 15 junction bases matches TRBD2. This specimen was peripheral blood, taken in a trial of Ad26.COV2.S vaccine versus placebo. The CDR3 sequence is CASSVDTGLAGGIEQFF. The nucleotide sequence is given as TGTGCCAGCAGCGTGGATACGGGACTAGCGGGGGGAATTGAGCAGTTCTTC.